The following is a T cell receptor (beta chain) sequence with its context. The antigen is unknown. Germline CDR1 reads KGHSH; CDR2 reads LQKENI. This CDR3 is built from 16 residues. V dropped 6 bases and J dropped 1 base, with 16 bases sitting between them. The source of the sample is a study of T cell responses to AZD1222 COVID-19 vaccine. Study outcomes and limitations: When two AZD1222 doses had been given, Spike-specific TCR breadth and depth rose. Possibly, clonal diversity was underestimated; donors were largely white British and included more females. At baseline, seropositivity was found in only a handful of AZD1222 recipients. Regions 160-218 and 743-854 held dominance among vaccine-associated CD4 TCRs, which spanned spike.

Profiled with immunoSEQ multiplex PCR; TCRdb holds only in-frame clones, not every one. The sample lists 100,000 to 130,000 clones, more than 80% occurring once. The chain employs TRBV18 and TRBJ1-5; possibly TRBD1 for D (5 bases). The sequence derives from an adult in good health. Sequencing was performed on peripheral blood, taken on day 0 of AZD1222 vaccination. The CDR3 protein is CASSHGTYGSNQPQHF. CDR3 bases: TGTGCCAGCTCGCATGGGACTTACGGGAGCAATCAGCCCCAGCATTTT.